This T cell receptor beta chain is from a study of PD-L1 blockade in urothelial cancer. On the study more broadly: Each participant's history included 0 to 3 prior chemotherapy regimens.

V shed 6 bases, J shed 3 bases, and the junction held 7 bases outside the gene matches. Germline lookup yields CDR1 KGHSH and CDR2 LQKENI. The CDR3 consists of 15 residues. Templates that were synthetic TCR analogs were spiked into each PCR. The repertoire was sequenced with immunoSEQ multiplex PCR; TCRdb's copy has only in-frame clones and lacks some. The table lists around 46,000 clones, approximately 82% of them singletons. Stated time point: peripheral blood 6 weeks after treatment start. This sequence was found in a man aged 60-69 years with urothelial cancer. The genes are TRBV18 and TRBJ2-2, with 7 bases that match TRBD2. The sequenced sample was PBMCs, obtained around atezolizumab (anti-PD-L1) treatment. Here the CDR3 reads CASSRDYVDTGELFF. DNA for the CDR3: TGTGCCAGCTCCAGGGACTATGTGGACACCGGGGAGCTGTTTTTT.